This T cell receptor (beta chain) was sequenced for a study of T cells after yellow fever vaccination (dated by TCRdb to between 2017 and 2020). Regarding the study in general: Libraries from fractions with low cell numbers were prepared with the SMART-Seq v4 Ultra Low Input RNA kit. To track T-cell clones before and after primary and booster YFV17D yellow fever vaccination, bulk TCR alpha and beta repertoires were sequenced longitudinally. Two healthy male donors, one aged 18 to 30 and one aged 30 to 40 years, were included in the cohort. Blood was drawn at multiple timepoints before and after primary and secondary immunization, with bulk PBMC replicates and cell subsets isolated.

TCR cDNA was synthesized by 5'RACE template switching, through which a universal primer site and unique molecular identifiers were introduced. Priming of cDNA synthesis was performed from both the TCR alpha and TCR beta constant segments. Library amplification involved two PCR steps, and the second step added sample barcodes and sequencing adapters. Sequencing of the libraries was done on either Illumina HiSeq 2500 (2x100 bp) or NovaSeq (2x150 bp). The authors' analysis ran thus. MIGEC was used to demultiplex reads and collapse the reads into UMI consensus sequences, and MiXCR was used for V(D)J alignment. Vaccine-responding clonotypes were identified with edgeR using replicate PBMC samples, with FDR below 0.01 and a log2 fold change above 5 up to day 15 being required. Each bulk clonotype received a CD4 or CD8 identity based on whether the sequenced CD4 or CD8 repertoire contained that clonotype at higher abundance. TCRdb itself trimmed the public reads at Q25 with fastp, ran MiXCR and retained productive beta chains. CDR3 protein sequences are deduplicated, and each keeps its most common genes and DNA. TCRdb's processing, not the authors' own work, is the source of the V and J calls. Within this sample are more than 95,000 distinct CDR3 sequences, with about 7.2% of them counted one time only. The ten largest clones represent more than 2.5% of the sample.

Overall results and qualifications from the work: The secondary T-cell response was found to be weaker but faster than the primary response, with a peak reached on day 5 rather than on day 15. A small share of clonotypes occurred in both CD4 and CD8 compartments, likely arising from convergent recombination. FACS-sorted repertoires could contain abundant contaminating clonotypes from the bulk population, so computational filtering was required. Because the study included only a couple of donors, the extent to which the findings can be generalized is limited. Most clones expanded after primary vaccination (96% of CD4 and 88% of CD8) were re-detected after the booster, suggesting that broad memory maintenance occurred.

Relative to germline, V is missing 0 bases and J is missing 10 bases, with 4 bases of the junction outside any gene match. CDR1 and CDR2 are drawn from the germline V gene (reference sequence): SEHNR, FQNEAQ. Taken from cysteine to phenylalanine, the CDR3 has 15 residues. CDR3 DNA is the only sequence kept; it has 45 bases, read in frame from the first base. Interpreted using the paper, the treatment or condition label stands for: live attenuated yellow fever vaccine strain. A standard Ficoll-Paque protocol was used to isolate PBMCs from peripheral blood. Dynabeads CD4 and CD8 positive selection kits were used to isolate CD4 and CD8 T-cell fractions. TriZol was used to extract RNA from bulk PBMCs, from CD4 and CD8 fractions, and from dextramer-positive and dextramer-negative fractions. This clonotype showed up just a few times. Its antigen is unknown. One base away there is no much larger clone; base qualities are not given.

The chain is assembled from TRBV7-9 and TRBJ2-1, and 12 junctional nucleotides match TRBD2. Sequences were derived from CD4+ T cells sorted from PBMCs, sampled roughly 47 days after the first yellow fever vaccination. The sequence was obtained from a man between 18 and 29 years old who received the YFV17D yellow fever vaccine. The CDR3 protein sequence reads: CASSLAETSGGEQFF. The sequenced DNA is TGTGCCAGCAGCTTAGCGGAGACTAGCGGGGGAGAGCAGTTCTTC.